The clone carrying this T cell receptor (beta chain) has just one count. The antigen is undetermined. The sample belongs to a study of cytomegalovirus exposure and HLA in healthy donors. Study conclusions and caveats: The tendency of first-cohort TCR clusters to co-occur in the 95 to 150 validation repertoires was the finding of a later analysis. Most TCR sequences were seen very rarely across donors, but some public TCRs occurred in many.

Separation from the roughly 670-subject first cohort characterized the 120-subject validation cohort, to which the donors belonged. This CDR3 has 16 amino acids. Germline V gene sequence: CDR1 SGHRS, CDR2 YFSETQ. V was cut by 0 bases and J by 1 base, with 13 bases left in between. Sequencing was performed with immunoSEQ multiplex PCR; in TCRdb, only in-frame clones are kept and a portion is missing. In the table there are about 240,000 clones, around 88% of which are singletons. The sequencing sample was made of PBMCs. The V call is TRBV5-1, the J call TRBJ2-5, with D unresolved. This sequence originates from a woman aged 25 to 39 in good health and CMV-seropositive. CDR3 in amino acids: CASSLGTQAFQETQYF. CDR3 nucleotide sequence: TGCGCCAGCAGCTTGGGAACCCAGGCCTTCCAAGAGACCCAGTACTTC.